One sample yielded the 9 T cell receptor beta chains listed below, sequenced in a study of T cell repertoires in aging, cancer and after chemotherapy. Peripheral blood genomic DNA, not sorted cells or RNA, was the template. TRB rearrangements spanning V, D and J were amplified using mixed TRB-A/B primers. Each CDR3 protein is one row after TCRdb ran MiXCR on the multiplex PCR reads. The repertoire consists of thousands of distinct CDR3 sequences, with around 30% occurring once and the leading ten covering about 8%. What was sequenced was blood. The receptors originated from a human donor with a blood cancer.

This clonotype is medium-sized. The chain is built from TRBV19 and TRBJ2-2; 8 bases are shared with TRBD1. The CDR3 is 13 residues long. CDR1 and CDR2 from the germline V gene are LNHDA and SQIVND (reference sequence). Trimming cost V 6 bases and J 4 bases; bases outside gene matches: 1. The CDR3 DNA reads as TGTGCCAGTAGCGACAGGGGCACCGGGGAGCTGTTTTTT. Translated, it gives CASSDRGTGELFF.

By share, this clonotype ranks as medium-sized (0.01 to 0.1%). CDR3 sequence (DNA): TGTGCCAGCAGCTTACGGGACCTGTACCAAGAGACCCAGTACTTC. Encoded protein: CASSLRDLYQETQYF. The rearrangement uses TRBV7-6 and TRBJ2-5; D is perhaps TRBD1 or TRBD2 (5 bases each). CDR3 length: 15 residues. With 2 bases removed from V and 0 bases from J, the gap between germline ends came to 10 bases. Germline V gene lookup returns CDR1 SGHVS and CDR2 FNYEAQ.

The CDR3 DNA follows: TGTGCCAGCAGCCTGGATTTGGCCGATTTTGACTATGGCTACACCTTC. It encodes CASSLDLADFDYGYTF. The chain recombines TRBV5-5 with TRBJ1-2; no definite D call. CDR3 length equals 16 residues. V was clipped by 4 bases and J by 3 bases, with 19 bases between them. Germline CDR1 is SGHKS and CDR2 is YYEKEE (reference sequence).

Note on this clonotype: Germline is not matched at one junction end, which may reflect a read error. V and J are TRBV5-6 and TRBJ1-4, with D perhaps matching TRBD1 (5 bases). The CDR3 runs 14 residues. The germline V gene has CDR1 SGHDT and CDR2 YYEEEE. The CDR3 spells CASSLSAGNEKLFF. The CDR3, as DNA: TGCGCCAGCAGCTTGTCGGCAGGGAATGAAAAACTGTTTTTT.

This chain joins TRBV5-4 and TRBJ2-3, with D unresolved. Trimming removed 2 bases at V and 9 bases at J, with 7 bases between. Germline CDR1 is SGHNT and CDR2 is YYREEE (reference sequence). The CDR3 runs 11 residues. The CDR3 DNA sequence: TGTGCCAGCAGCTTTTATGAAACGCAGTATTTT. It specifies CASSFYETQYF.

In this sample, this clonotype is medium-sized. V and J are TRBV18 and TRBJ2-5, with D unclear. From germline, CDR1 is KGHSH and CDR2 LQKENI. V lost 0 bases and J 3 bases, leaving 5 bases between the germline ends. CDR3 length: 13 residues. This CDR3 is CASSPPSEETQYF. The CDR3 DNA sequence: TGTGCCAGCTCACCACCGTCTGAAGAGACCCAGTACTTC.

The chain combines TRBV27 with TRBJ2-7; the match to TRBD2 covers 10 bases. The junction had 3 bases not matched to a gene; V was cut back by 3 bases and J by 7 bases. Germline-derived CDR1 and CDR2 are MNHEY and SMNVEV (reference sequence). This CDR3 contains 13 residues. DNA of the CDR3: TGTGCCAGCAGTTTCGAGCGGGGGGGTGAGCAGTACTTC. Translated: CASSFERGGEQYF.

The chain combines TRBV14 with TRBJ2-7, with D possibly TRBD1 on 6 matching bases. In germline, CDR1 is SGHDN, CDR2 FVKESK. The length of the CDR3 is 18 residues. The V gene lost 1 base and the J gene lost 2 bases, with 21 bases spanning the gap. CDR3 coding DNA: TGTGCCAGCAGCCAAGTGGCCAAGAGGGGGATTCTCACCTACGAGCAGTACTTC. It codes for CASSQVAKRGILTYEQYF. Supplemented by reference TRBV14 and TRBJ2-7, the full variable domain reads EAGVTQFPSHSVIEKGQTVTLRCDPISGHDNLYWYRRVMGKEIKFLLHFVKESKQDESGMPNNRFLAERTGGTYSTLKVQPAELEDSGVYFCASSQVAKRGILTYEQYFGPGTRLTVT.

The chain is built from TRBV5-1 and TRBJ1-2, with 7 bases aligning to TRBD1. Germline V CDR1 and CDR2: SGHRS, YFSETQ. There are 14 residues in the CDR3. The junction had 9 bases not matched to a gene; V was cut back by 2 bases and J by 8 bases. The DNA for the CDR3 is TGCGCCAGCAGCTTAGGACAGGCGGACACGGGCTACACCTTC. Translating gives CASSLGQADTGYTF.